The entry below gives a single T cell receptor beta chain sequence along with its context. Germline CDR1 and CDR2: PRHDT and FYEKMQ (reference sequence). V was shortened by 5 bases and J by 5 bases, with 15 bases between the two germline ends. The CDR3 is 14 amino acids. The data derive from a study of blood T cell repertoires in COVID-19. Study details: Some COVID-19 samples were acute and others convalescent; all came from the United States, Italy and Spain.

In the study's own analysis: Cell counts per sample came from amplifying reference gene primers. Libraries were prepared by immunoSEQ multiplex PCR; TCRdb keeps only in-frame clonotypes and omits some of them. That table is the source of V, J and clone size, and D and trimming were worked out from the DNA. The data hold 300,000 to 450,000 clones, with roughly 86% observed a single time. Sequencing was performed on peripheral blood. The receptor's source is a human donor with acute or convalescent COVID-19. The donor label of this sample is uncertain. The chain carries TRBV13 and TRBJ2-5; a weak D match, TRBD1 (6 bases). The CDR3, as DNA: TGTGCCAGCAGCGTGATACAGGGCTCGGAGACCCAGTACTTC. Its translation is CASSVIQGSETQYF.